Presented here are 29 T cell receptor beta chains from one specimen sequenced in a study of identical twins' blood T cells. TCRdb reprocessed the 5' RACE reads via MiXCR and lists one record per CDR3 protein. Of hundreds of thousands of distinct CDR3 sequences listed, roughly 30% are singletons. The sample consisted of PBMCs. The receptors originated from a woman aged 18-55 years in good health.

This clonotype was observed at least ten times. The rearrangement joins TRBV7-9 to TRBJ1-3, with D unresolved. The germline V gene has CDR1 SEHNR and CDR2 FQNEAQ (reference sequence). Trimming took off 1 base at V and 0 bases at J, with 10 bases between the two ends. The length of the CDR3 is 16 residues. The CDR3 sequence: CASSLGGDYSGNTIYF. The CDR3 DNA follows: TGTGCCAGCAGCTTAGGGGGAGACTACTCTGGAAACACCATATATTTT.

This clonotype came up a few times. DNA of the CDR3: TGTGCCAGCAGCCTGTGGGGGGAAGATACGCAGTATTTT. Amino acid sequence: CASSLWGEDTQYF. V usage is TRBV3-1 and J usage is TRBJ2-3; possibly TRBD2 for D (6 bases). The CDR3 has 13 amino acids. Germline CDR1 reads LGHDT; CDR2 reads YNNKEL (reference sequence). Trimming pared 4 bases from V and 5 bases from J, leaving 10 bases between.

This chain links TRBV28 with TRBJ1-1, with D unclear. Between the trimmed V and J ends, which lost 2 bases and 10 bases, there was a span of 20 bases. The germline V gene encodes CDR1 MDHEN and CDR2 SYDVKM. The CDR3 is 15 amino acids. The CDR3 nucleotides are TGTGCCAGCAGTTTAATGAGTATCTCGGAGGTCGGAGCTTTCTTT. Translation: CASSLMSISEVGAFF.

This sequence joins TRBV12-3 or TRBV12-4 and TRBJ1-2; possible D gene TRBD1, 6 bases. V was shortened by 6 bases and J by 5 bases, with 16 bases between the two germline ends. This CDR3 has 14 residues. The CDR3 sequence is CASRSTGGPYGYTF. The CDR3, as DNA: TGTGCCAGCAGATCTACTGGGGGCCCTTATGGCTACACCTTC.

The genes are TRBV6-5 and TRBJ2-5; no firm D call. Germline V gives CDR1 MNHEY, CDR2 SVGAGI. The germline V and J ends were trimmed by 5 bases and 4 bases, with 20 bases remaining between them. This CDR3 is built from 16 residues. This chain's CDR3 is CASSPLAGARRETQYF. CDR3 nucleotide sequence: TGTGCCAGCAGTCCGTTAGCCGGAGCGAGGAGAGAGACCCAGTACTTC.

This clonotype came up once. The rearrangement links TRBV11-3 to TRBJ2-1, with 10 bases that match TRBD2. Losses at the gene ends were 4 bases for V and 4 bases for J; bases not matched to a gene: 4. CDR1 SGHNT and CDR2 YENEEA come from the germline V gene. This CDR3 region has 15 residues. CDR3 amino acids: CASSSGTSVYNEQFF. The DNA for the CDR3 is TGTGCCAGCAGCTCCGGGACTAGCGTTTACAATGAGCAGTTCTTC.

This rearrangement joins TRBV20-1 to TRBJ1-5; a possible D gene is TRBD1 (5 bases). V lost 3 bases and J lost 3, with 18 bases in between. The CDR3 spans 16 residues. Germline V gives CDR1 DFQATT, CDR2 SNEGSKA (reference sequence). DNA of the CDR3: TGCAGTGCTAGTAATAGGGGACGGAGTCCCAATCAGCCCCAGCATTTT. Protein: CSASNRGRSPNQPQHF.

The chain joins TRBV12-3 or TRBV12-4 to TRBJ2-2; a possible D gene is TRBD1 (6 bases). The CDR3 has 15 amino acids. V was cut by 3 bases and J by 5 bases, with 13 bases left in between. The CDR3 sequence: CASSFPRGGTGELFF. The CDR3 DNA is TGTGCCAGCAGTTTTCCCAGGGGCGGAACCGGGGAGCTGTTTTTT.

This chain connects TRBV7-8 to TRBJ2-1; no clear D. With 5 bases removed from V and 8 bases from J, the gap between germline ends came to 16 bases. The CDR3 covers 14 residues. Per germline, CDR1 SGHVS and CDR2 FQNEAQ. The CDR3 sequence is CASSRRHQFDEQFF. The CDR3 coding sequence is TGTGCCAGCAGCCGAAGACACCAGTTCGATGAGCAGTTCTTC. The complete variable domain, with remaining parts taken from reference TRBV7-8 and TRBJ2-1, reads GAGVSQSPRYKVAKRGQDVALRCDPISGHVSLFWYQQALGQGPEFLTYFQNEAQLDKSGLPSDRFFAERPEGSVSTLKIQRTQQEDSAVYLCASSRRHQFDEQFFGPGTRLTVL.

This sequence joins TRBV20-1 and TRBJ1-1; TRBD1 matches at 7 bases. The CDR3 runs to 14 residues. Germline CDR1 is DFQATT and CDR2 is SNEGSKA (reference sequence). V dropped 0 bases and J dropped 11; count of bases not matched to a gene: 12. The CDR3 DNA is TGCAGTGCTAGAGATGGGACAGTGAGTGGGCCGGCTTTCTTT. Its translation is CSARDGTVSGPAFF.

This clonotype was seen at least ten times. The V call is TRBV3-1, the J call TRBJ1-2; no clear D gene. The V end lost 0 bases, the J end lost 8 bases, and 10 bases lay between the germline ends. The germline CDR1 and CDR2 sequences are LGHDT and YNNKEL (reference sequence). The CDR3 spans 13 residues. The CDR3 DNA follows: TGTGCCAGCAGCCAAGATTTGGGATACGGCTACACCTTC. Its translation is CASSQDLGYGYTF.

Remarks on this clonotype: One junction end disagrees with the germline gene, perhaps due to a read error. The CDR3 bases are TGTGCCAGTAGTATTGCAGTGAACACTGACGCTTTCTTT. Protein product: CASSIAVNTDAFF. V is TRBV19 and J is TRBJ1-1; D call uncertain. The V gene's germline CDR1 is LNHDA and CDR2 SQIVND (reference sequence). CDR3 length: 13 residues.

In its sample, this clonotype was seen a few times. This rearrangement joins TRBV6-5 to TRBJ2-3; D possibly corresponds to TRBD2 (6 bases). V lost 6 bases and J 5 bases, leaving 18 bases between the germline ends. The CDR3 is 15 amino acids. CDR1 and CDR2 (germline): MNHEY, SVGAGI. The CDR3 loop is CASSLLGGGEDTQYF. Here the CDR3 DNA reads TGTGCCAGCAGCCTACTTGGCGGAGGGGAAGATACGCAGTATTTT.

With respect to this clonotype: A much larger clone differs by one base, so this may be a read error. The rearrangement joins TRBV29-1 to TRBJ2-1; 10 bases align to TRBD2. The CDR3 has 14 residues. V lost 6 bases, J lost 4 bases, and 6 bases stayed unmatched. Per germline, CDR1 SQVTM and CDR2 ANQGSEA. CDR3: CSVVGTSVYNEQFF. The CDR3 DNA reads as TGCAGCGTCGTCGGGACTAGCGTTTACAATGAGCAGTTCTTC.

The V gene is TRBV18, the J gene TRBJ1-1; unclear D gene. Trimming pared 6 bases from V and 3 bases from J, leaving 17 bases between. Germline V gives CDR1 KGHSH, CDR2 LQKENI. The CDR3 is 15 residues long. CDR3 sequence reads: CASSPNILRDTEAFF. The CDR3, as DNA: TGTGCCAGCTCCCCGAACATTTTAAGGGACACTGAAGCTTTCTTT.

This clonotype was found a few times. The chain links TRBV12-3 or TRBV12-4 to TRBJ2-7; D might be TRBD1 (5 bases). Trimming took off 6 bases at V and 0 bases at J, with 15 bases between the two ends. The CDR3 consists of 15 residues. The CDR3 loop reads CASRLGLGASYEQYF. CDR3 DNA: TGTGCCAGCAGGCTAGGGTTAGGGGCCTCCTACGAGCAGTACTTC.

In this sample, this clonotype turned up a few times. The chain couples TRBV5-6 to TRBJ2-1; D gene uncertain. The germline gives CDR1 SGHDT, CDR2 YYEEEE. This CDR3 is 11 amino acids long. V was trimmed by 4 bases and J by 7 bases, leaving 6 bases between them. CDR3 residues: CASSIVNEQFF. CDR3 nucleotides: TGTGCCAGCAGCATCGTTAATGAGCAGTTCTTC.

The chain is built from TRBV7-2 and TRBJ2-1; D ambiguous. This CDR3 has 11 residues. Looked up from germline, CDR1 is SGHTA and CDR2 is FQGNSA. V was cut by 3 bases and J by 10 bases, with 7 bases left in between. CDR3 DNA sequence: TGTGCCAGCAGCTTGATCGGGGAGCAGTTCTTC. Residues: CASSLIGEQFF.

This rearrangement joins TRBV6-5 to TRBJ1-4, with a possible D match to TRBD1 (5 bases). The CDR3 is 12 residues long. The V end lost 6 bases, the J end lost 8 bases, and 10 bases lay between the germline ends. Germline CDR1 and CDR2: MNHEY and SVGAGI. CDR3 loop: CASSRDGEKLFF. CDR3 bases: TGTGCCAGCAGCCGGGACGGAGAAAAACTGTTTTTT.

The chain links TRBV3-1 to TRBJ1-3; no clear D. CDR3 length: 15 amino acids. The V end was cut by 6 bases, the J end by 0 bases, with 12 bases between. Germline values: CDR1 LGHDT, CDR2 YNNKEL (reference sequence). The DNA of the CDR3 is TGTGCCAGCAGGCCCAGACTGCGCTCTGGAAACACCATATATTTT. It yields the protein CASRPRLRSGNTIYF.

This clonotype was detected ten times or more. The chain joins TRBV12-3 or TRBV12-4 to TRBJ1-2; 8 nucleotides match TRBD1. V shed 3 bases, J shed 3 bases, and the junction held 3 bases outside the gene matches. The CDR3 runs to 14 residues. Here the CDR3 reads CASSFQGAYYGYTF. As DNA, the CDR3 is TGTGCCAGCAGTTTCCAGGGGGCCTACTATGGCTACACCTTC.

This clonotype came up a few times. J is TRBJ1-1 and V is TRBV28, with D perhaps TRBD1 (5 bases). In germline, CDR1 is MDHEN, CDR2 SYDVKM. The V and J ends lost 6 bases and 0 bases respectively, with 14 bases between them. The CDR3 sequence is 15 residues long. The CDR3 DNA reads TGTGCCAGCAGCCCGCGACGGGGGATGAACACTGAAGCTTTCTTT. This encodes CASSPRRGMNTEAFF.

This clonotype was detected a few times. The chain recombines TRBV6-5 with TRBJ2-5; D ambiguous. This CDR3 is 13 amino acids long. Trimming took 8 bases from V and 5 from J, leaving 15 bases between them. Looked up from germline, CDR1 is MNHEY and CDR2 is SVGAGI. The CDR3 loop reads CASFPRDWETQYF. CDR3 bases: TGTGCCAGCTTTCCAAGAGATTGGGAGACCCAGTACTTC.

This clonotype was seen many times. The chain uses TRBV5-6 and TRBJ1-1, with D possibly matching TRBD1 (5 bases). Germline values: CDR1 SGHDT, CDR2 YYEEEE. CDR3 length: 16 amino acids. V shed 4 bases and J shed 4 bases, with 20 bases lying between them. CDR3 residues: CASSQIGALQSTEAFF. In DNA, the CDR3 is TGTGCCAGCAGCCAAATTGGGGCACTCCAGAGCACTGAAGCTTTCTTT. The whole variable domain, remainder taken from reference TRBV5-6 and TRBJ1-1, is DAGVTQSPTHLIKTRGQQVTLRCSPKSGHDTVSWYQQALGQGPQFIFQYYEEEERQRGNFPDRFSGHQFPNYSSELNVNALLLGDSALYLCASSQIGALQSTEAFFGQGTRLTVV.

This sequence joins TRBV9 and TRBJ1-1; no reliable D call. V dropped 1 base and J dropped 1 base, with 14 bases sitting between them. The CDR3 length is 16 residues. CDR1 is SGDLS and CDR2 is YYNGEE in the germline V gene. The CDR3 coding sequence is TGTGCCAGCAGCGTAAGTGGGCTTGGTGCGAACACTGAAGCTTTCTTT. Protein sequence: CASSVSGLGANTEAFF.

The V call is TRBV29-1, the J call TRBJ1-2; D remains unclear. The CDR3 length is 13 residues. V was clipped by 3 bases and J by 5 bases, with 13 bases between them. CDR1 is SQVTM and CDR2 is ANQGSEA in the germline V gene. This CDR3 is CSVDQNLGYGYTF. Here the CDR3 DNA reads TGCAGCGTTGATCAGAACCTCGGATATGGCTACACCTTC.

This clonotype was counted ten times or more. The chain couples TRBV2 to TRBJ1-1; the D is unclear. The CDR3 contains 12 residues. Germline V gene lookup returns CDR1 SNHLY and CDR2 FYNNEI. V lost 4 bases, J lost 1 base, and 4 bases lay in between. The CDR3 nucleotides are TGTGCCAGCAGTGCTTCGAACACTGAAGCTTTCTTT. Translated, it gives CASSASNTEAFF.

V usage is TRBV5-1 and J usage is TRBJ2-3; 10 bases map to TRBD2. The CDR3 covers 16 residues. Losses at the gene ends were 0 bases for V and 6 bases for J; bases not matched to a gene: 7. The V gene's germline CDR1 is SGHRS and CDR2 YFSETQ. CDR3 amino acids: CASSLVSGRASDTQYF. The CDR3, as DNA: TGCGCCAGCAGCTTGGTGAGCGGGAGGGCCTCGGATACGCAGTATTTT.

In its sample, this clonotype was seen a few times. The CDR3 coding sequence is TGCGCCAGCAGCCCTGGACGGGGTTTATCCTACGAGCAGTACTTC. Its protein is CASSPGRGLSYEQYF. The chain combines TRBV4-1 with TRBJ2-7; D is perhaps TRBD2 (5 bases). CDR3 size: 15 residues. Germline V gene data show CDR1 as MGHRA and CDR2 as YSYEKL. The V end lost 4 bases, the J end lost 1 base, and 14 bases lay between the germline ends.